This T cell receptor (beta chain) was obtained from a study of shared clonotypes between healthy human individuals. As to this clone: Its cognate antigen is unknown.

Study-wide findings and caveats: A limitation of the genetic and exposure-history diversity represented arose from few donors. Richness estimates generally favored naive over memory subsets.

The CDR3 totals 19 residues. Trimming took 3 bases from V and 4 from J; bases not matched to a gene: 17. The germline V gene encodes CDR1 MNHEY and CDR2 SMNVEV (reference sequence). Evenly divided among several immunoSEQ plates was the genomic DNA of each subset. Libraries were prepared by immunoSEQ multiplex PCR; TCRdb keeps only in-frame clonotypes and omits some of them. The sample gives about 1.5 million clones, approximately 98% of which show up once; about 0.42% is in the top ten. This receptor was taken from a man aged 30-40 years in good health. Sequenced input: naive CD4+ T cells sorted from blood. Described subset: CD45RA+ positively selected. The chain has TRBV27 and TRBJ2-1, with TRBD1 identical over 8 bases. This CDR3 is CASSFYSLTGTGSYNEQFF. The CDR3 DNA reads as TGTGCCAGCAGTTTTTATAGCCTCACCGGGACAGGTAGTTACAATGAGCAGTTCTTC.